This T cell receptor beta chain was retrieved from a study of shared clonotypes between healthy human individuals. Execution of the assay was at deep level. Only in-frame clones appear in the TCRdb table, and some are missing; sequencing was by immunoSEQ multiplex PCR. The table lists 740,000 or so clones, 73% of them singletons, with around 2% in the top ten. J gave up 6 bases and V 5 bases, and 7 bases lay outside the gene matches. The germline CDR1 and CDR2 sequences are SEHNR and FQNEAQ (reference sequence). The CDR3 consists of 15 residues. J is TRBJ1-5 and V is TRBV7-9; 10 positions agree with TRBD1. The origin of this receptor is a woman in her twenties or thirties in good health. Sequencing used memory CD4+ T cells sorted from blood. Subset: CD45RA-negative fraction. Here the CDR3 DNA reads TGTGCCAGCAGCCCAACCGGACAGGGGGGTCAGCCCCAGCATTTT. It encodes CASSPTGQGGQPQHF. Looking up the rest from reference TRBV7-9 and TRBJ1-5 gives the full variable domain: DTGVSQNPRHKITKRGQNVTFRCDPISEHNRLYWYRQTLGQGPEFLTYFQNEAQLEKSRLLSDRFSAERPKGSFSTLEIQRTEQGDSAMYLCASSPTGQGGQPQHFGDGTRLSIL.